Following are 5 T cell receptor beta chains from one sample sequenced in a study of T cell responses to AZD1222 COVID-19 vaccine. Generated by immunoSEQ multiplex PCR, the TCRdb table keeps only in-frame clones and is missing some. The data hold some 100,000 clones, with approximately 91% observed a single time. Sequenced material: peripheral blood, taken on day 0 of AZD1222 vaccination. The receptors shown here come from an adult in good health.

With respect to this clone: The same CDR3 also results from other DNA sequences found in this sample. The rearrangement links TRBV7-3 to TRBJ1-1; D is unresolved. Trimming shortened V by 0 bases and J by 3 bases, and 8 bases separated the two germline ends. This CDR3 region has 14 residues. Germline CDR1 is SGHTA and CDR2 is FQGTGA. This CDR3 reads CASSLTSGDTEAFF. The DNA for the CDR3 is TGTGCCAGCAGCTTAACGTCTGGGGACACTGAAGCTTTCTTT.

The chain carries TRBV12-3 or TRBV12-4 and TRBJ2-1; D perhaps matches TRBD2 (6 bases). V was clipped by 5 bases and J by 9 bases, with 11 bases between them. This CDR3 region has 12 residues. CDR3 protein: CASSPPAGEQFF. The CDR3 coding sequence is TGTGCCAGCAGTCCACCAGCGGGTGAGCAGTTCTTC.

This clone was counted a few times. This sequence joins TRBV19 and TRBJ1-2; 8 bases line up with TRBD1. The CDR3 spans 13 residues. J was trimmed by 4 bases and V by 5 bases; bases with no gene match: 3. Germline-derived CDR1 and CDR2 are LNHDA and SQIVND (reference sequence). The chain's CDR3 is CASSPGTGYGYTF. DNA for the CDR3: TGTGCCAGTAGTCCCGGGACAGGCTATGGCTACACCTTC.

The rearrangement joins TRBV6-6 to TRBJ1-1, with D tentatively TRBD1 (6 bases). The CDR3 is made up of 14 amino acids. V dropped 5 bases and J dropped 5 bases, with 15 bases sitting between them. Germline V CDR1 and CDR2: MNHNY, SVGAGI (reference sequence). CDR3 residues: CASSLQGSGTEAFF. The CDR3, as DNA: TGTGCCAGCAGTCTCCAGGGGAGTGGAACTGAAGCTTTCTTT.

Concerning this clone itself: The junction departs from the called germline gene at one end, perhaps through a read error. The CDR3 loop reads CASSLGSSGDTDTQYF. The DNA for the CDR3 is TGTGCTAGCAGCTTAGGGAGTAGCGGGGACACAGATACGCAGTATTTT. The rearrangement uses TRBV7-7 and TRBJ2-3; 8 positions agree with TRBD2. CDR1 SSHAT and CDR2 FNYEAQ come from the germline V gene (reference sequence). CDR3 size: 16 residues. Looking up the rest from reference TRBV7-7 and TRBJ2-3 gives the full variable domain: GAGVSQSPRYKVTKRGQDVTLRCDPISSHATLYWYQQALGQGPEFLTYFNYEAQPDKSGLPSDRFSAERPEGSISTLTIQRTEQRDSAMYRCASSLGSSGDTDTQYFGPGTRLTVL.